The text below deals with one TCR beta chain. Produced via immunoSEQ multiplex PCR; TCRdb's table is partial and in-frame only. The sample has about 110,000 clones; about 93% are singletons. CDR3 size: 15 residues. Germline V gene data show CDR1 as MNHEY and CDR2 as SVGAGI. V lost 6 bases, J lost 1 base, and 8 bases stayed unmatched. The data are from a study of siplizumab effects on memory and regulatory T cells. The rearrangement links TRBV6-5 to TRBJ2-7; 8 positions match TRBD2. This TCR derives from a human donor in good health. Sequencing was performed on CD4+ T cells sorted from blood. The CDR3 DNA reads TGTGCCAGCAGCGATACTAGCGGAGGATCCTACGAGCAGTACTTC. Its translation is CASSDTSGGSYEQYF.